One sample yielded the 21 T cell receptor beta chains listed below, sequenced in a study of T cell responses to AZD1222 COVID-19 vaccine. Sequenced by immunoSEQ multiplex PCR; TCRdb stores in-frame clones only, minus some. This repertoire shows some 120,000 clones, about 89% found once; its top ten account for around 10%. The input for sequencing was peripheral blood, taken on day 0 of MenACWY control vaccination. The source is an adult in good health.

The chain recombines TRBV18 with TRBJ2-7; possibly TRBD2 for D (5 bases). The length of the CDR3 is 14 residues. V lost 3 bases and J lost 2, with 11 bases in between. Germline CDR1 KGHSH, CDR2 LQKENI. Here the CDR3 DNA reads TGTGCCAGCTCACCGCTCTTGACTACCTACGAGCAGTACTTC. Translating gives CASSPLLTTYEQYF.

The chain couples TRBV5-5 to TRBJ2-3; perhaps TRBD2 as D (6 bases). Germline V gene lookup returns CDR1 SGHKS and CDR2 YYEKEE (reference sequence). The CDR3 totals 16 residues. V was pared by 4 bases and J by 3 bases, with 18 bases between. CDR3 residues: CASSHTGLGVTDTQYF. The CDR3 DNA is TGTGCCAGCAGCCATACGGGACTCGGCGTAACAGATACGCAGTATTTT.

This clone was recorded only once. This CDR3 is CASSQDVAGVWYEQYF. CDR3 sequence (DNA): TGTGCCAGCAGCCAAGATGTAGCGGGAGTGTGGTACGAGCAGTACTTC. The chain recombines TRBV3-1 (or the pseudogene TRBV3-2) with TRBJ2-7, with 9 bases that match TRBD2. V lost 0 bases to trimming and J lost 4 bases; unmatched junction nucleotides: 7. The CDR3 consists of 16 residues. Germline V gene lookup returns CDR1 LGHDT and CDR2 YNNKEL (reference sequence).

CDR3 sequence: CASSPGQGGSGYTF. In DNA, the CDR3 is TGTGCCAGCAGCCCGGGACAGGGCGGATCTGGCTACACCTTC. V usage is TRBV27 and J usage is TRBJ1-2; 9 nucleotides agree with TRBD1. The CDR3 runs 14 residues. Germline assignment: CDR1 MNHEY and CDR2 SMNVEV (reference sequence). V gave up 6 bases and J gave up 7 bases; unmatched junction bases: 9.

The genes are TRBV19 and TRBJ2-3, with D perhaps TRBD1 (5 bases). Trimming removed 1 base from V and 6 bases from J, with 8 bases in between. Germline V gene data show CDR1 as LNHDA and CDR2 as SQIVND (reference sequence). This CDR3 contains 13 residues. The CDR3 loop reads CASSIGRADTQYF. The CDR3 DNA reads TGTGCCAGTAGTATAGGCAGGGCCGATACGCAGTATTTT.

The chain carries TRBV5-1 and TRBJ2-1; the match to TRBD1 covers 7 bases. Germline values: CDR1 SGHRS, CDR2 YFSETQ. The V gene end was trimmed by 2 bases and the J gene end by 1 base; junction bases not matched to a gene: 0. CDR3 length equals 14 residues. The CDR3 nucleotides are TGCGCCAGCAGCTTACAGGGGTCCTACAATGAGCAGTTCTTC. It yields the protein CASSLQGSYNEQFF.

For the CDR3, the DNA is TGTGCCAGCAGCCATCTATTCGGGGGGACTAGCGACGAGCAGTACTTC. Its protein is CASSHLFGGTSDEQYF. The chain recombines TRBV3-1 (or the pseudogene TRBV3-2) with TRBJ2-7; 10 bases are a match to TRBD2. Germline CDR1 and CDR2: LGHDT and YNNKEL (reference sequence). The CDR3 runs 16 residues. V gave up 3 bases and J gave up 5 bases; unmatched junction bases: 10.

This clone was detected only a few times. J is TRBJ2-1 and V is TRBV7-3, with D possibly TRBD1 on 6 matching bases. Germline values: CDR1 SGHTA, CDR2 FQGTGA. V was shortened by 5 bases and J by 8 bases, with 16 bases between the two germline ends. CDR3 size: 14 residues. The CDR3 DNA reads TGTGCCAGCAGCCAAGGACAGTACTCTGATGAGCAGTTCTTC. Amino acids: CASSQGQYSDEQFF.

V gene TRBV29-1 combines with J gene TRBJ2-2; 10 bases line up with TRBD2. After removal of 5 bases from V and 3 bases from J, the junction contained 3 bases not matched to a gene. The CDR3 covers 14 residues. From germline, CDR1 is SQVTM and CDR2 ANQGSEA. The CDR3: CSVRTSGDTGELFF. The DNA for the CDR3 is TGCAGCGTTCGGACTAGCGGAGACACCGGGGAGCTGTTTTTT.

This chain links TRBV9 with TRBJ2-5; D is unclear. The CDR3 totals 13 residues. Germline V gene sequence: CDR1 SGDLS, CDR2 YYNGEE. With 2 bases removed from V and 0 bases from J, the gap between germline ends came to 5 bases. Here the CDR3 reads CASSVRDQETQYF. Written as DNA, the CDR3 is TGTGCCAGCAGCGTCCGAGACCAAGAGACCCAGTACTTC.

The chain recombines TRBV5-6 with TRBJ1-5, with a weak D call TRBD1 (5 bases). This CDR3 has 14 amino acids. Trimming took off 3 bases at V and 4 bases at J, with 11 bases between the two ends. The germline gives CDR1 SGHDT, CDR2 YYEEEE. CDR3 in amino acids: CASSSQGLNQPQHF. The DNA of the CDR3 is TGTGCCAGCAGCTCGCAGGGCCTTAATCAGCCCCAGCATTTT.

For the CDR3, the DNA is TGTGCCAGCAGTGAAGCCGCCGGCGGGAGGGCCTTATGGTCCTACGAGCAGTACTTC. Its translation is CASSEAAGGRALWSYEQYF. The rearrangement links TRBV6-1 to TRBJ2-7, with TRBD2 matching over 9 bases. Trimming removed 0 bases from V and 1 base from J; junction bases left unmatched: 13. The germline CDR1 and CDR2 sequences are MNHNS and SASEGT. The CDR3 runs 19 residues.

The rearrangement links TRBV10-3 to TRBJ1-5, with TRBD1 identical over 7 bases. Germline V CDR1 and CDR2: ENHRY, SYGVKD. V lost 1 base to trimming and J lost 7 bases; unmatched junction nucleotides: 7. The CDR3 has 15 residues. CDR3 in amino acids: CAISEWEGAGQPQHF. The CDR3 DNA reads TGTGCCATCAGTGAGTGGGAGGGGGCGGGACAGCCCCAGCATTTT.

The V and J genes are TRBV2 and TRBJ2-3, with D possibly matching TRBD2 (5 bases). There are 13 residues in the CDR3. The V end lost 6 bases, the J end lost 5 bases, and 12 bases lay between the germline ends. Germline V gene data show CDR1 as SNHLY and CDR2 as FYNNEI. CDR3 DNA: TGTGCCAGCAGCGGGGATACTGGAGATACGCAGTATTTT. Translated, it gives CASSGDTGDTQYF.

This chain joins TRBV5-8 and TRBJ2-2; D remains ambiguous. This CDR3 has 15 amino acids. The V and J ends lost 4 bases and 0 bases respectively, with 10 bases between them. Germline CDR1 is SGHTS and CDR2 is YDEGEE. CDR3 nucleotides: TGTGCCAGCAGCCTTCGGGTAACGAACACCGGGGAGCTGTTTTTT. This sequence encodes CASSLRVTNTGELFF.

CDR3 nucleotides: TGTGCCAGCAGCCCGAGGGGGTCGTCTTATGAGCAGTTCTTC. It translates to CASSPRGSSYEQFF. This chain joins TRBV5-6 and TRBJ2-1; tentative D call: TRBD1 (6 bases). The CDR3 spans 14 residues. V lost 4 bases and J lost 8, with 16 bases in between. The germline gives CDR1 SGHDT, CDR2 YYEEEE.

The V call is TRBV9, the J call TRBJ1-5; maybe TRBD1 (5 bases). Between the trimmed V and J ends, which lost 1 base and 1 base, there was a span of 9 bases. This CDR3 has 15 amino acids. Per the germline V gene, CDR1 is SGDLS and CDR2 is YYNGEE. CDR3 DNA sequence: TGTGCCAGCAGCGTATCCGGGGGGAGCAATCAGCCCCAGCATTTT. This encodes CASSVSGGSNQPQHF.

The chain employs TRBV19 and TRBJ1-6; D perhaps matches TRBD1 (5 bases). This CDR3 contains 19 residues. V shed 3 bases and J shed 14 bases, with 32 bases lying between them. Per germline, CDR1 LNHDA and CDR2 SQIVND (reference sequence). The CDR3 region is CASSIIEYWLGKVGEALHF. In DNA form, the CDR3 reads TGTGCCAGTAGTATTATTGAGTATTGGTTAGGGAAGGTGGGGGAGGCCCTCCACTTT.

The CDR3: CASSQEGSVDTQYF. The CDR3 DNA sequence: TGCGCCAGCAGCCAAGAGGGGTCGGTGGATACGCAGTATTTT. This chain connects TRBV4-3 to TRBJ2-3, with D hard to call. V was shortened by 0 bases and J by 6 bases, with 10 bases between the two germline ends. Germline V lookup: CDR1 LGHNA, CDR2 YSLEER. The length of the CDR3 is 14 residues.

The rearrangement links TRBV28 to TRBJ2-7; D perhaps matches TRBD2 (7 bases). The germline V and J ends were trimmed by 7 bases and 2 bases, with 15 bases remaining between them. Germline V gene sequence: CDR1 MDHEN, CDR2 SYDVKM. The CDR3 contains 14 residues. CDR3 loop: CASIVRGGTYEQYF. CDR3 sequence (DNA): TGTGCCAGCATCGTGAGGGGGGGAACCTACGAGCAGTACTTC.

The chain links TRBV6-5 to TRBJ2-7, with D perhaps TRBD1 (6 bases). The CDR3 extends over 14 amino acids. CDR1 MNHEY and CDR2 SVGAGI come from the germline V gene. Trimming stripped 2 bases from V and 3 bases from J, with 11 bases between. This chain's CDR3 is CASSYGGQRYEQYF. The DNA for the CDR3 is TGTGCCAGCAGTTACGGCGGACAGCGCTACGAGCAGTACTTC.